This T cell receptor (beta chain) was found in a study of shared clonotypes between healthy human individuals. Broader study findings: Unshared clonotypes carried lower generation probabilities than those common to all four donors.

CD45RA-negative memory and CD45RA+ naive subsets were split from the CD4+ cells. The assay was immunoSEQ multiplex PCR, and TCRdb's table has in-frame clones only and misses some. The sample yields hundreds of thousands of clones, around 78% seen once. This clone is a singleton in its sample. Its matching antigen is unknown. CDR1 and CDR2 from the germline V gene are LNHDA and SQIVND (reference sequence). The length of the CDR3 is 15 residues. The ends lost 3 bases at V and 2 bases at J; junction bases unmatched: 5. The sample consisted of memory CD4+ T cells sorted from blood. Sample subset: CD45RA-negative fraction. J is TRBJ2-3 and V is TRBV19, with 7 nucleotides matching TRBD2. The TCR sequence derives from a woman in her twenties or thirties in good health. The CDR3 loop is CASSILAGHTDTQYF. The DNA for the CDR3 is TGTGCCAGTAGTATCTTAGCGGGCCACACAGATACGCAGTATTTT.